A selection of T cell receptor beta chains follows, all from one sample in a study of blood T cell repertoires in COVID-19. TCRdb keeps only in-frame clones here, not all; method: immunoSEQ multiplex PCR. The table shows 330,000 or so clones, with about 90% occurring only once. The sample taken for sequencing was PBMCs or T cells enriched from blood (not recorded which). These receptor sequences come from a woman aged 25 to 39 who had recovered from COVID-19. Both conserved end residues are part of each CDR3. D genes are given only for firm matches. Clone size is stated in some rows and not others, as once, few, many or a class when expanded.

clone_size	d_call	j_call	v_call	cdr3_aa	cdr3_nt
NA	TRBD1	TRBJ1-5	TRBV2	CASRRNDRAENQPQHF	TGTGCCAGCAGACGGAACGACAGGGCCGAAAATCAGCCCCAGCATTTT
NA	NA	TRBJ1-2	TRBV7-2	CASSLGGGSEGYTF	TGTGCCAGCAGCTTAGGCGGCGGGTCCGAGGGCTACACCTTC
NA	TRBD1	TRBJ1-5	TRBV7-9	CASSPRGQGGQPQHF	TGTGCCAGCAGCCCCAGGGGTCAGGGGGGTCAGCCCCAGCATTTT
NA	TRBD1	TRBJ2-5	TRBV29-1	CSVGGRQGAWETQYF	TGCAGCGTTGGGGGGAGACAGGGGGCATGGGAGACCCAGTACTTC
NA	NA	TRBJ1-1	TRBV14	CASSPPSDTEAFF	TGTGCCAGCAGCCCCCCTTCGGACACTGAAGCTTTCTTT
NA	TRBD2	TRBJ2-7	TRBV5-4	CASSLWGGVGYEQYF	TGTGCCAGCAGCCTTTGGGGGGGAGTGGGTTACGAGCAGTACTTC
NA	TRBD1	TRBJ2-7	TRBV27	CASSKGQGALGEQYF	TGTGCCAGCAGTAAAGGACAGGGGGCATTGGGGGAGCAGTACTTC
NA	NA	TRBJ2-5	TRBV18	CASSPTGYSETQYF	TGTGCCAGCTCACCGACAGGCTATTCGGAGACCCAGTACTTC
NA	TRBD2	TRBJ2-1	TRBV27	CASTTSGGGAKQFF	TGTGCCAGCACTACTAGCGGGGGGGGAGCTAAGCAGTTCTTC
NA	NA	TRBJ1-2	TRBV7-9	CASSSTGTNYGYTF	TGTGCCAGCAGCTCCACAGGGACTAACTATGGCTACACCTTC
once	NA	TRBJ2-7	TRBV12-5	CASGLETREQYF	TGTGCTAGTGGTTTGGAGACACGCGAGCAGTACTTC
NA	NA	TRBJ1-4	TRBV28	CASSSVRTGLEGKLFF	TGTGCCAGCAGTTCCGTCCGTACAGGTTTGGAGGGCAAACTGTTTTTT
NA	TRBD2	TRBJ2-1	TRBV4-2	CASNVLAGANNEQFF	TGTGCCAGCAATGTTTTAGCGGGAGCCAACAATGAGCAGTTCTTC
NA	NA	TRBJ2-6	TRBV7-3	CASSPTPSGANVLTF	TGTGCCAGCAGCCCGACTCCTTCTGGGGCCAACGTCCTGACTTTC
NA	TRBD1	TRBJ1-2	TRBV28	CATSRRKQGAEGYTF	TGTGCCACCTCCCGTCGTAAACAGGGGGCGGAAGGCTACACCTTC
once	TRBD2	TRBJ2-7	TRBV6-1	CASSEVAGSSYEQYF	TGTGCCAGCAGTGAAGTAGCGGGAAGCTCCTACGAGCAGTACTTC
NA	NA	TRBJ1-1	TRBV15	CATSKIGDFTEAFF	TGTGCCACCAGCAAGATAGGGGATTTCACTGAAGCTTTCTTT
few	NA	TRBJ1-3	TRBV3-1/TRBV3-2	CASQAYGNTIYF	TGTGCCAGCCAAGCGTACGGAAACACCATATATTTT
NA	NA	TRBJ2-2	TRBV11-2	CASSLGLAGLVGELFF	TGTGCCAGCAGCTTAGGTCTGGCGGGACTGGTCGGGGAGCTGTTTTTT
NA	NA	TRBJ1-5	TRBV27	CASSLGTMGQPQHF	TGTGCCAGCAGTTTAGGGACTATGGGTCAGCCCCAGCATTTT
once	TRBD2	TRBJ2-1	TRBV11-3	CASSPPGLANEQFF	TGTGCCAGCAGCCCGCCGGGACTAGCCAATGAGCAGTTCTTC
many	TRBD1	TRBJ1-4	TRBV5-4	CASSKQGAAEKLFF	TGTGCCAGCAGCAAGCAGGGGGCCGCAGAAAAACTGTTTTTT
NA	TRBD2	TRBJ2-7	TRBV11-2	CASSFPSGSAYEQYF	TGTGCCAGCAGCTTTCCTAGCGGGAGTGCCTACGAGCAGTACTTC
NA	NA	TRBJ1-2	TRBV3-1/TRBV3-2	CASSHRDRLYGYTF	TGTGCCAGCAGCCACAGAGACAGGCTCTATGGCTACACCTTC
many	NA	TRBJ2-4	TRBV19	CASSPTGLLAKNIQYF	TGTGCCAGTAGCCCTACAGGGCTCTTAGCCAAAAACATTCAGTACTTC
NA	TRBD1	TRBJ1-1	TRBV7-6	CASTTGGNTEAFF	TGTGCCAGCACTACAGGGGGCAACACTGAAGCTTTCTTT
NA	TRBD2	TRBJ2-7	TRBV6-5	CASSYSGTSGSYEQYF	TGTGCCAGCAGTTACTCAGGGACTAGCGGATCCTACGAGCAGTACTTC
NA	NA	TRBJ2-1	TRBV29-1	CSVELGQGVNEQFF	TGCAGCGTTGAACTGGGGCAGGGTGTAAATGAGCAGTTCTTC
NA	NA	TRBJ2-5	TRBV21-1	CASSNPGTRPIETQYF	TGTGCCAGCAGCAACCCGGGGACTCGTCCTATCGAGACCCAGTACTTC
once	TRBD1	TRBJ2-2	TRBV28	CASNTRGTGSFGELFF	TGTGCCAGCAACACCAGGGGGACAGGGAGTTTCGGGGAGCTGTTTTTT
NA	TRBD2	TRBJ2-5	TRBV19	CASSITGGTETQYF	TGTGCCAGTAGTATCACGGGAGGAACAGAGACCCAGTACTTC
NA	NA	TRBJ1-1	TRBV6-5	CASRGTTTEAFF	TGTGCCAGCAGGGGGACTACCACTGAAGCTTTCTTT
NA	NA	TRBJ2-2	TRBV7-8	CASSDMGPGELFF	TGTGCCAGCAGCGACATGGGTCCTGGGGAGCTGTTTTTT